Below, one TCR beta chain is given with its context. Its antigen is unidentified. This PCR relied on a set of 60 Vbeta primers and 13 Jbeta primers. The table came from immunoSEQ multiplex PCR; TCRdb's copy has only in-frame clones and leaves some out. The repertoire holds more than 95,000 clones, approximately 79% seen once, with 6% to 8% in the top ten. This entry belongs to a study of cytomegalovirus exposure and HLA in healthy donors. Study-wide results and caveats: Being productive about 87% or about 30% of the time was typical of most TCR beta V segments in an earlier analysis.

The CDR3 length is 18 residues. The germline V gene encodes CDR1 LNHDA and CDR2 SQIVND (reference sequence). V was cut by 5 bases and J by 0 bases, with 20 bases left in between. The sequence derives from a man under 40 in good health and CMV-seropositive. The sequencing input was PBMCs. The chain employs TRBV19 and TRBJ1-5; possible D gene TRBD1, 5 bases. The CDR3 sequence: CASSARWLGHTSNQPQHF. The CDR3 region has the DNA TGTGCCAGTAGTGCTCGTTGGCTGGGGCACACTAGCAATCAGCCCCAGCATTTT.